The present T cell receptor beta chain was sequenced within a study of shared clonotypes between healthy human individuals. Background on the study: A couple of women and a few men aged 18 to 49 made up the donors.

From germline, CDR1 is SGHKS and CDR2 YYEKEE (reference sequence). V shed 2 bases and J shed 7 bases, with 13 bases lying between them. This CDR3 comprises 13 residues. Assay execution proceeded at the deep level. Profiled with immunoSEQ multiplex PCR; TCRdb holds only in-frame clones, not every one. The repertoire has roughly 450,000 clones, roughly 78% of them found once; the top ten carry 10% to 15%. V gene TRBV5-5 combines with J gene TRBJ2-7, with D perhaps TRBD2 (6 bases). Specimen: PBMCs. The clonotype was recovered from a woman between 40 and 55 years old in good health. Some clones in this sample may be carry-over from other donors' samples. CDR3 protein: CASSLPGTQEQYF. CDR3 sequence (DNA): TGTGCCAGCAGCTTACCCGGGACTCAAGAGCAGTACTTC.